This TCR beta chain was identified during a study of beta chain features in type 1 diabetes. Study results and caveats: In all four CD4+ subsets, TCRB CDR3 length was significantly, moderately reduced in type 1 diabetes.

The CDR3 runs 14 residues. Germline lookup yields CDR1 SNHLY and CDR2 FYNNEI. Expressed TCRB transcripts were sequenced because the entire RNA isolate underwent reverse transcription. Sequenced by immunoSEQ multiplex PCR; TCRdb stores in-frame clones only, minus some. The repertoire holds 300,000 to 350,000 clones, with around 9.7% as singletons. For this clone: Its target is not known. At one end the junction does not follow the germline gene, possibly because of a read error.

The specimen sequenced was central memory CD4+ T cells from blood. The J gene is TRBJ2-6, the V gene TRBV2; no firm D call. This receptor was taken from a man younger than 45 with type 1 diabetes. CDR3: CASSSSLGTNVLTF. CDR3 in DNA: TGTGCCAGCAGTTCTTCACTTGGGACCAACGTCCTGACTTTC.